What follows are 30 T cell receptor beta chains derived from one specimen sequenced in a study of tumor and adjacent non-tumor tissue in lung cancer. RNA was extracted from bulk tissue without any cell sorting. More than 3 cm separated this lung sample from the edge of the tumor. TCRbeta libraries were built with three rounds of nested PCR, modified from ARM-PCR. TCRdb reprocessed the multiplex PCR reads via MiXCR and lists one record per CDR3 protein. The data show about 110,000 distinct CDR3 sequences, over 55% seen once. The sample comprised distant non-tumor lung tissue. The source of these receptors is a man between 60 and 70 years old with non-small cell lung cancer.

Note on this clonotype: This sequence may be a read error, since a much larger clone differs from it by one base. The V and J genes are TRBV5-4 and TRBJ2-1, with no clear D. Germline assignment: CDR1 SGHNT and CDR2 YYREEE (reference sequence). CDR3 size: 13 residues. CDR3 in amino acids: CASSLAGFHEQLF. Here the CDR3 DNA reads TGTGCCAGCAGCTTGGCCGGATTCCATGAGCAGCTCTTC.

Worth noting for this clonotype: The germline gene is not matched at one end of the junction; a read error may be the cause. V gene TRBV6-2 or TRBV6-3 combines with J gene TRBJ2-1; 9 bases are a match to TRBD2. There are 13 residues in the CDR3. Germline V gene lookup returns CDR1 MNHEY and CDR2 SVGEGT. Here the CDR3 DNA reads TGTGCTAGCAGTTACTTCGCGACTAGCGGGCAGTTCTTC. Amino acids: CASSYFATSGQFF.

This clonotype occurred many times. V is TRBV7-9 and J is TRBJ2-1, with TRBD2 identical over 8 bases. CDR1 and CDR2 from the germline V gene are SEHNR and FQNEAQ (reference sequence). Trimming took 3 bases from V and 9 from J; bases not matched to a gene: 7. The CDR3 length is 14 residues. The DNA for the CDR3 is TGTGCCAGCAGCTTCTCGCGGGAGGACTCTGAGCAGTTCTTC. Its translation is CASSFSREDSEQFF.

About this clonotype itself: This may come from a read error, since a much larger clone is one base off. The V gene is TRBV6-2 or TRBV6-3, the J gene TRBJ1-5; a possible D gene is TRBD1 (5 bases). Germline V gene sequence: CDR1 MNHEY, CDR2 SVGEGT. The CDR3 runs 13 residues. The CDR3 nucleotides are TGTGCCAGCAAGGGGTCCCTCAATCAGTCCCAGCATTTT. It is translated as CASKGSLNQSQHF.

Worth noting for this clonotype: Here the CDR3 omits its conserved ending phenylalanine or tryptophan, so a read error is the likely source. This chain uses TRBV11-2 with TRBJ2-5; D is possibly TRBD1 (5 bases). Germline V gives CDR1 SGHAT, CDR2 FQNNGV. This CDR3 contains 13 residues. V lost 6 bases, J lost 1 base, and 9 bases lay in between. The CDR3 is CASRGAAQETQYS. For the CDR3, the DNA is TGTGCCAGCAGAGGGGCAGCCCAAGAGACCCAGTACTCA.

The chain carries TRBV11-1 and TRBJ2-7; the match to TRBD1 covers 9 bases. With 5 bases clipped from V and 2 bases from J, the junction kept 10 bases outside the gene matches. This CDR3 region has 16 residues. CDR1 and CDR2 from the germline V gene are SGHAT and FQDESV (reference sequence). CDR3 amino acids: CASSIPGTGRTYEQYF. The CDR3 DNA reads TGTGCCAGCAGCATCCCAGGGACAGGGAGGACCTACGAGCAGTACTTC.

Only a few counts were recorded for this clonotype. At one of its ends the junction is not consistent with the germline gene, which may arise from a read error. As DNA, the CDR3 is TGTGCCAGCAGTACAGGGGTCATGATGGGAGAGACCCAGTGCTTC. Translation gives CASSTGVMMGETQCF. The chain carries TRBV6-5 and TRBJ2-5; 7 nucleotides align to TRBD1. The CDR3 loop spans 15 amino acids. Per the germline V gene, CDR1 is MNHEY and CDR2 is SVGAGI.

The chain has TRBV11-2 and TRBJ2-1, with 10 bases fitting TRBD2. The CDR3 extends over 15 amino acids. Germline-derived CDR1 and CDR2 are SGHAT and FQNNGV. Trimming removed 4 bases from V and 5 bases from J; junction bases left unmatched: 5. CDR3 DNA sequence: TGTGCCAGCAGCTCTAGCGGGAGCTTCAACAATGAGCAGTTCTTC. This encodes CASSSSGSFNNEQFF.

This clonotype was recorded a few times. The chain couples TRBV11-2 to TRBJ1-2, with unresolved D. The CDR3 length is 14 residues. Per germline, CDR1 SGHAT and CDR2 FQNNGV. The ends were cut back, 6 bases at V and 2 bases at J, with 13 bases in the middle. CDR3 sequence (DNA): TGTGCCAGCAGTCCCCCGTCAGGAAACTATGGCTACACCTTC. Amino acids: CASSPPSGNYGYTF. Based on the CDR3 plus reference TRBV11-2 and TRBJ1-2, the full variable domain is EAGVAQSPRYKIIEKRQSVAFWCNPISGHATLYWYQQILGQGPKLLIQFQNNGVVDDSQLPKDRFSAERLKGVDSTLKIQPAKLEDSAVYLCASSPPSGNYGYTFGSGTRLTVV.

In the case of this clonotype: This clone may be a read error of a much larger clone one base away. The chain couples TRBV6-4 to TRBJ2-7; D is tentatively TRBD1 or TRBD2 (5 bases each). In germline, CDR1 is MRHNA, CDR2 SNTAGT. The CDR3 runs 16 residues. CDR3 in DNA: TGTGCCAGCAGTGACGGGGGAGCTGTAGGCTCCCACGAGCAGTACTTC. Protein product: CASSDGGAVGSHEQYF.

As regards this clonotype: One junction end disagrees with the germline gene, perhaps due to a read error. The CDR3 spells CANSLGGLRQPQHF. For the CDR3, the DNA is TGTGCCAACAGTTTAGGAGGTTTAAGGCAGCCCCAGCATTTT. The rearrangement joins TRBV28 to TRBJ1-5; D call uncertain. The germline gives CDR1 MDHEN, CDR2 SYDVKM. The CDR3 spans 14 residues.

This clonotype was recorded only once. One base away lies a much larger clone, so this may be a sequencing read error. J is TRBJ2-1 and V is TRBV6-2 or TRBV6-3; maybe TRBD2 (6 bases). This CDR3 has 15 amino acids. Between the trimmed V and J ends, which lost 10 bases and 4 bases, there was a span of 20 bases. The germline gives CDR1 MNHEY, CDR2 SVGEGT. The CDR3 DNA reads TGTGCCACCATAAAAAGCGGGTCCCTATACAATGAGCAGTTCTTC. Amino acids: CATIKSGSLYNEQFF.

This clonotype is categorized as medium-sized. This chain joins TRBV11-3 and TRBJ1-5; the match to TRBD1 covers 7 bases. The CDR3 length is 14 residues. Trimming cost V 5 bases and J 5 bases; bases outside gene matches: 6. From germline, CDR1 is SGHNT and CDR2 YENEEA. The CDR3 is CASSLTGEDQPQHF. CDR3 in DNA: TGTGCCAGCAGCCTAACAGGGGAAGATCAGCCCCAGCATTTT.

To note about this clonotype: The junction differs from germline at one of its ends, possibly a read error. This chain connects TRBV28 to TRBJ2-1; D is perhaps TRBD2 (6 bases). The V gene's germline CDR1 is MDHEN and CDR2 SYDVKM. The CDR3 loop spans 15 amino acids. CDR3 coding DNA: TGTGCCAGCACCCCTAATAGCGGAGTTTACATTGAGCAGTTCTTC. Translated: CASTPNSGVYIEQFF. Using reference TRBV28 and TRBJ2-1 for the parts outside the CDR3, the full variable domain is DVKVTQSSRYLVKRTGEKVFLECVQDMDHENMFWYRQDPGLGLRLIYFSYDVKMKEKGDIPEGYSVSREKKERFSLILESASTNQTSMYLCASTPNSGVYIEQFFGPGTRLTVL.

The genes are TRBV2 and TRBJ2-1, with D possibly matching TRBD1 (6 bases). CDR3 length equals 13 residues. Germline CDR1 SNHLY, CDR2 FYNNEI. The V end was cut by 6 bases, the J end by 5 bases, with 11 bases between. This CDR3 is CASRIGGDNEQFF. The DNA of the CDR3 is TGTGCCAGCAGAATAGGGGGTGACAATGAGCAGTTCTTC.

Note on this clonotype: The junction does not match germline at one end; this may be a read error. This chain connects TRBV20-1 to TRBJ1-6; 8 nucleotides agree with TRBD1. The CDR3 totals 14 residues. The germline CDR1 and CDR2 sequences are DFQATT and SNEGSKA (reference sequence). The CDR3 spells CSALGQGTYSPLQF. The CDR3 DNA sequence: TGCAGTGCTCTAGGACAGGGCACATATTCACCCCTCCAGTTT.

The chain has TRBV6-2 or TRBV6-3 and TRBJ2-1; D perhaps matches TRBD2 (5 bases). This CDR3 region has 16 residues. The germline CDR1 and CDR2 sequences are MNHEY and SVGEGT. V was trimmed by 4 bases and J by 4 bases, leaving 17 bases between them. CDR3 protein: CASSWLSEVTYNEQFF. The DNA for the CDR3 is TGTGCCAGCAGTTGGCTATCGGAGGTGACTTACAATGAGCAGTTCTTC.

Notes on this clonotype: Relative to the germline gene, one junction end is altered; a read error may explain this. The chain carries TRBV6-5 and TRBJ1-1; tentatively, D is TRBD1 (5 bases). The V gene's germline CDR1 is MNHEY and CDR2 SVGAGI. This CDR3 spans 16 amino acids. The CDR3, as DNA: TGCGCCAGCAGTCGGAGAGGGGTTTTTTCATGCACTGAAGCCTTCTTT. It translates to CASSRRGVFSCTEAFF.

This clonotype was seen many times. The rearrangement joins TRBV7-8 to TRBJ2-5, with D perhaps TRBD1 (7 bases). Deletions cut 0 bases from V and 1 base from J, with 24 bases between. Germline assignment: CDR1 SGHVS and CDR2 FQNEAQ. The CDR3 totals 20 residues. CDR3 sequence (DNA): TGTGCCAGCAGCTTAGCTAGTTTGAGACAGGGAGGTTTAGGCCAAGAGACCCAGTACTTC. Its protein is CASSLASLRQGGLGQETQYF.

Regarding this clonotype: This may stem from a read error, because a much larger clone lies one nucleotide away. The chain carries TRBV5-4 and TRBJ2-2; D is uncertain. This CDR3 contains 14 residues. CDR1 SGHNT and CDR2 YYREEE come from the germline V gene (reference sequence). V was cut by 6 bases and J by 0 bases, with 9 bases left in between. The DNA of the CDR3 is TGTGCCAGCAACTTCCGGGCGAACACCGGGGAGCTGTTTTTT. The encoded protein is CASNFRANTGELFF.

On this clonotype: A junction boundary mismatches the germline segment, possibly from a read error. The genes are TRBV5-4 and TRBJ1-1; TRBD1 might be the D (5 bases). The germline V gene encodes CDR1 SGHNT and CDR2 YYREEE (reference sequence). This CDR3 has 13 amino acids. DNA for the CDR3: TGTGCCAGCAGCGTAAAAGGGGTTGCTGAAGCTCTCTTC. As protein: CASSVKGVAEALF.

This clonotype was observed at least ten times. CDR3 amino acids: CSANTGGLYTGELFF. The CDR3 DNA follows: TGCAGTGCAAATACAGGGGGCCTATACACCGGGGAGCTGTTTTTT. The V and J genes are TRBV20-1 and TRBJ2-2; 9 nucleotides agree with TRBD1. The CDR3 totals 15 residues. V trimming: 6 bases; J trimming: 3 bases; junction bases outside the gene matches: 8. CDR1 and CDR2 from the germline V gene are DFQATT and SNEGSKA (reference sequence).

This clonotype was seen many times. The J gene is TRBJ2-5, the V gene TRBV6-1; possibly TRBD2 for D (5 bases). The CDR3 is 15 amino acids. The V and J ends lost 10 bases and 0 bases respectively, with 18 bases between them. Germline lookup yields CDR1 MNHNS and CDR2 SASEGT. CDR3 in amino acids: CATSWTDRYQETQYF. Here the CDR3 DNA reads TGTGCCACTAGTTGGACTGATCGGTACCAAGAGACCCAGTACTTC.

A remark on this clonotype: Germline and junction disagree at one end, which may indicate a read error. V usage is TRBV4-1 and J usage is TRBJ1-5; D uncertain. CDR1 and CDR2 (germline): MGHRA, YSYEKL. This CDR3 is built from 13 residues. In DNA, the CDR3 is TGTGCCAGCGGCCAAGAGTTAATTCAGCCCCAGCATTTT. Translating it yields CASGQELIQPQHF.

In its sample, this clonotype was seen a few times. Its ends do not fully match the called genes, so a read error is possible. This chain connects TRBV11-3 to TRBJ2-1; TRBD2 might be the D (6 bases). The CDR3 is 14 residues long. CDR1 is SGHNT and CDR2 is YENEEA in the germline V gene. CDR3 in amino acids: CASSPGLTYNEQSF. In DNA form, the CDR3 reads TGTGCCAGCAGCCCGGGACTGACCTACAATGAGCAGTCCTTC.

Notes on this clonotype: The junction departs from the called germline gene at one end, perhaps through a read error. The chain links TRBV12-3 or TRBV12-4 to TRBJ1-2, with D tentatively TRBD1 (5 bases). The CDR3 is 17 amino acids. The CDR3, as DNA: TGTACCAGCAGTTTAGACGGACCCGGGTTTAGGGACTATGGATACACCTTC. Translated, it gives CTSSLDGPGFRDYGYTF.

The gene calls are TRBV6-2 or TRBV6-3 and TRBJ2-1; 10 bases map to TRBD2. Germline V gene sequence: CDR1 MNHEY, CDR2 SVGEGT. This CDR3 has 14 amino acids. The CDR3 sequence: CTSSPTSGTNEQFF. CDR3 coding DNA: TGTACTAGCAGTCCCACTAGCGGGACCAATGAGCAGTTCTTC.

Worth noting for this clonotype: In this CDR3 the conserved last residue, phenylalanine or tryptophan, is missing, so a read error is likely. This chain joins TRBV11-2 and TRBJ2-1, with D tentatively TRBD2 (6 bases). The CDR3 runs to 15 residues. CDR1 and CDR2 from the germline V gene are SGHAT and FQNNGV. CDR3 protein: CASSQGTQSCNEQFS. The CDR3 coding sequence is TGTGCCAGCAGCCAAGGGACTCAGTCCTGCAATGAGCAGTTCTCC.

Note on this clonotype: Relative to the germline gene, one junction end is altered; a read error may explain this. V usage is TRBV4-3 and J usage is TRBJ2-7; 8 positions agree with TRBD2. The germline V gene encodes CDR1 LGHNA and CDR2 YSLEER. The CDR3 length is 16 residues. This chain's CDR3 is CASSQGVAGMYDEQYF. The CDR3 nucleotides read TGCGCCAGCAGCCAAGGGGTAGCGGGGATGTACGACGAGCAGTACTTT.

For this clonotype: The final CDR3 position lacks the conserved phenylalanine or tryptophan, pointing to a likely read error. No DNA is shown, since the ends of the CDR3 on it are uncertain; the CDR3 is the one TCRdb lists. The CDR3 spells CASSSGTSGYEQYL. The chain is built from TRBV6-8 and TRBJ2-7; the table's D call TRBD2 went unverified against the DNA. Including both end residues, the CDR3 is 14 amino acids long. Germline V CDR1 and CDR2: MNHGY, SAAAGT.